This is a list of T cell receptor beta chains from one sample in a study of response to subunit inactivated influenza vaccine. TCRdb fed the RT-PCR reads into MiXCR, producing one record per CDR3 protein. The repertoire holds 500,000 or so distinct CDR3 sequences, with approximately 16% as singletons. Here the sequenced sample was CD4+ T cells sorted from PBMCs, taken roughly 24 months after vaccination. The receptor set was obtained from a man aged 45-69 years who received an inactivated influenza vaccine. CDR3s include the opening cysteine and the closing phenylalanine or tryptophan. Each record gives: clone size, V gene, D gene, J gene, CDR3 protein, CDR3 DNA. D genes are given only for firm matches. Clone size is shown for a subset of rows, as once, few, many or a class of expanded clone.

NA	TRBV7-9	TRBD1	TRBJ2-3	CASSRPGTEADTQYF	TGTGCCAGCAGCCGACCCGGGACAGAGGCAGATACGCAGTATTTT
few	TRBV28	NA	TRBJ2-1	CASSLSMLHNEQFF	TGTGCCAGCAGTTTATCGATGCTCCACAATGAGCAGTTCTTC
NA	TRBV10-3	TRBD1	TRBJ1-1	CAISAPTGSGTEAFF	TGTGCCATCAGTGCCCCGACAGGGTCGGGCACTGAAGCTTTCTTT
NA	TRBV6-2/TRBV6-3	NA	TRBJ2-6	CASSPPGAVSSGANVLTF	TGTGCCAGCAGCCCCCCCGGGGCCGTCAGCTCTGGGGCCAACGTCCTGACTTTC
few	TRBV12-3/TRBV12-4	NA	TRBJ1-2	CASSETPTGAYGYTF	TGTGCCAGCAGTGAAACGCCTACAGGAGCCTATGGCTACACCTTC
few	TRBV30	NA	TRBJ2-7	CAWSVRGDEQYF	TGTGCCTGGAGTGTACGAGGGGACGAGCAGTACTTC
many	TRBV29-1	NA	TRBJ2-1	CSVGQINEQFF	TGCAGCGTCGGACAGATCAATGAGCAGTTCTTC
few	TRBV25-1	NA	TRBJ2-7	CASSVKGVSKQYF	TGTGCCAGCAGTGTAAAAGGGGTGAGCAAGCAGTACTTC
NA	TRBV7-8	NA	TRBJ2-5	CASSLDSRGKGTQYF	TGTGCCAGCAGCTTAGATAGTCGGGGGAAGGGGACCCAGTACTTC
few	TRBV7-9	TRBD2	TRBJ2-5	CASTTWSGARLETQYF	TGTGCCAGCACCACGTGGAGCGGGGCGCGGTTGGAGACCCAGTACTTC
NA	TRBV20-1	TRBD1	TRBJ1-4	CSASGGQGATEKLFF	TGCAGTGCTAGTGGTGGACAGGGGGCGACGGAAAAACTGTTTTTT
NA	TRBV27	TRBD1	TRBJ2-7	CASKTPGQGTEQYF	TGTGCCAGCAAAACCCCGGGACAGGGGACCGAGCAGTACTTC
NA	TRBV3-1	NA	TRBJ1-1	CASSPREVTEAFF	TGTGCCAGCAGCCCAAGAGAGGTTACTGAAGCTTTCTTT
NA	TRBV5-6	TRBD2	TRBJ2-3	CASSSFLAGVNTQYF	TGTGCCAGCAGCTCCTTTCTAGCGGGAGTAAATACGCAGTATTTT
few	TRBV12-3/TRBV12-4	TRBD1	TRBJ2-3	CATDDPGQGATDTQYF	TGTGCCACCGACGATCCGGGACAGGGTGCCACAGATACGCAGTATTTT
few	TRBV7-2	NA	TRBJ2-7	CASSLTYKAYEQYF	TGTGCCAGCAGCTTAACATACAAGGCTTACGAGCAGTACTTC
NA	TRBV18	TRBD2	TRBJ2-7	CASSRGTSGVYEQYF	TGTGCCAGCTCACGGGGGACTAGCGGGGTCTACGAGCAGTACTTC
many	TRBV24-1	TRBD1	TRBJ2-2	CATSDPRTGNTGELFF	TGTGCCACCAGTGATCCCCGGACAGGGAACACCGGGGAGCTGTTTTTT
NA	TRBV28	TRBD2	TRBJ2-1	CASSLSFGTSGNEQFF	TGTGCCAGCAGTTTAAGTTTCGGGACTAGTGGCAATGAGCAGTTCTTC
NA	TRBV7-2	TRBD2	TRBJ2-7	CASSLLAAPSYEQYF	TGTGCCAGCAGCTTACTAGCGGCTCCCTCCTACGAGCAGTACTTC
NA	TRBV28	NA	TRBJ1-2	CASRLGVSYGYTF	TGTGCCAGCAGACTCGGAGTATCTTATGGCTACACCTTC
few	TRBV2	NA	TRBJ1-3	CASSQAAGNTIYF	TGTGCCAGCAGTCAGGCTGCTGGAAACACCATATATTTT
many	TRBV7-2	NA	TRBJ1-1	CASSDPQVPSNTEAFF	TGTGCCAGCAGCGACCCTCAGGTTCCCTCGAACACTGAAGCTTTCTTT
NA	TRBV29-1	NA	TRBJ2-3	CSVEAGISTDTQYF	TGCAGCGTTGAGGCGGGGATTAGCACAGATACGCAGTATTTT
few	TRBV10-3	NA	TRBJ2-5	CAIGGNGETQYF	TGTGCCATCGGTGGCAACGGGGAGACCCAGTACTTC
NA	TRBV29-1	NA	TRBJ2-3	CSVEPTVRGTDTQYF	TGCAGCGTTGAGCCCACGGTTCGTGGCACAGATACGCAGTATTTT
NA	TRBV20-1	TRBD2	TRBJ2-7	CSAPQPGTSNEQYF	TGCAGTGCCCCGCAACCCGGGACTAGCAACGAGCAGTACTTC
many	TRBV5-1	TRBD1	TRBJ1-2	CASSRGTDYGYTF	TGCGCCAGCAGCAGAGGGACAGACTATGGCTACACCTTC
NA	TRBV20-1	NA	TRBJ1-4	CSASRARREKLFF	TGCAGTGCTTCCCGGGCCCGGAGGGAAAAACTGTTTTTT
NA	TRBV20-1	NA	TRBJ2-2	CSARGITNTGELFF	TGCAGTGCAAGGGGGATTACGAACACCGGGGAGCTGTTTTTT
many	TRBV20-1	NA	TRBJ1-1	CSAREGTMNTEAFF	TGCAGTGCTAGAGAGGGGACAATGAACACTGAAGCTTTCTTT